This TCR beta chain emerged from a study of cytomegalovirus exposure and HLA in healthy donors. Use of 60 Vbeta and 13 Jbeta primers characterized the PCR. Libraries were prepared by immunoSEQ multiplex PCR; TCRdb keeps only in-frame clonotypes and omits some of them. The table shows about 120,000 clones, with about 80% occurring only once. This CDR3 is 15 amino acids long. Trimming took 6 bases from V and 6 from J; bases not matched to a gene: 10. Germline CDR1 is MGHDK and CDR2 is SYGVNS. Overall study findings and caveats: Among CMV-associated TCR beta chains, most appeared HLA-restricted in a later analysis.

This clone appeared a few times. Its cognate antigen is unknown. The chain joins TRBV25-1 to TRBJ2-5; TRBD2 agrees at 10 bases. This clonotype was obtained from a woman in her late teens or twenties in good health and CMV-seronegative. Sequencing used PBMCs. The CDR3 is CASRKGTSGMKTQYF. In DNA form, the CDR3 reads TGTGCCAGCAGAAAAGGAACTAGCGGGATGAAGACCCAGTACTTC. Looking up the rest from reference TRBV25-1 and TRBJ2-5 gives the full variable domain: EADIYQTPRYLVIGTGKKITLECSQTMGHDKMYWYQQDPGMELHLIHYSYGVNSTEKGDLSSESTVSRIRTEHFPLTLESARPSHTSQYLCASRKGTSGMKTQYFGPGTRLLVL.